The TCR beta chain under discussion was sequenced for a study of blood T cell repertoires in COVID-19 (dated by TCRdb to 2018 to 2020). For context, the study as a whole: Samples covering the acute and convalescent phases of COVID-19 were provided by collaborators in the United States, Italy and Spain. The material from the prospective study consisted of cDNA or gDNA derived from T cells, B-cell-depleted T cells, or PBMCs. The repertoires were made available in a free public database intended to serve as a resource for research on the immune response to SARS-CoV-2. Sample metadata almost always included a de-identified subject ID, COVID-19 status, age in years and sex. Deeply sampled blood TCRbeta repertoires from subjects exposed to, actively infected with, or recovered from COVID-19 were included in the dataset. Samples were obtained from the ongoing ImmuneRACE study (first 160 participants) and from 950 to 1,500 subjects provided by 6 global collaborators. Where HLA class I and class II types were available, the types were taken from metadata supplied by the sample provider, not from assay-based typing.

The immunoSEQ Assay, a bias-controlled multiplex PCR, was used to amplify TCRbeta CDR3 regions from genomic DNA. Processing in the source paper ran as follows. The number of nucleated cells in each sample was estimated from the amplification of reference gene primers within the assay. To quantify the absolute abundance of each unique TCRbeta CDR3 rearrangement, sequence reads were collapsed and filtered. Productive Simpson clonality was computed per sample as the square root of Simpson's diversity index over productive rearrangements. Entries here come from immuneACCESS through TCRdb and include only in-frame sequences with V and J called. Some clones fail to appear in such tables; in the studies checked, an unresolved V gene covers under half of the shortfall, and the cause of the remainder is unknown. The DNA was the basis for D and trimming; V, J and clone size are from that table. This sample gives about 480,000 clones in total; around nine tenths of them show up just once. Jointly, the top ten make up less than 2% of the sample.

The CDR3 holds 13 amino acids from the cysteine to the phenylalanine. Kept here is only the CDR3 DNA, which spans 39 bases and is read in frame from base 1. In the germline V gene, CDR1 corresponds to SNHLY and CDR2 to FYNNEI. The germline ends are 12 bases apart after V is trimmed by 6 bases and J by 3 bases. With regard to this clone: No cognate antigen has been identified for it. The input lacks base qualities; no much larger clone sits a single base away.

Summary of the overall study and its limitations: How much clinical and demographic metadata was included differed by source and by participant, and the metadata was provided uncurated.

Enrolling through a virtual design, the prospective study's participants ranged in age from roughly 18 to 89 years and lived across 24 United States geographic areas. Cohort assignment in the prospective study relied on participant-reported clinical history from a screening survey and a study questionnaire. ImmuneRACE Cohort 3 recovered participants were defined by two consecutive negative NP/OP PCR tests, healthcare professional clearance, or symptom resolution. Mobile phlebotomists in the prospective study collected whole blood, serum and a nasopharyngeal or oropharyngeal swab from every participant. Over a 2-month period, participants in the prospective study had the option of providing additional blood draws and questionnaires. Prospective study blood samples were shipped either frozen or at room temperature before DNA extraction.

This receptor was taken from a woman in her thirties or forties who had recovered from COVID-19. Material: PBMCs or T cells enriched from blood (not recorded which). The receptor chain draws on TRBV2 and TRBJ2-7; the D segment could be TRBD1, given 6 matching bases. The DNA reads TGTGCCAGCAGCGTTGACAGGCTCTACGAGCAGTACTTC. Translated, this is CASSVDRLYEQYF. Beyond the CDR3, the reference TRBV2 and TRBJ2-7 genes provide the residues; the full variable domain reads: EPEVTQTPSHQVTQMGQEVILRCVPISNHLYFYWYRQILGQKVEFLVSFYNNEISEKSEIFDDQFSVERPDGSNFTLKIRSTKLEDSAMYFCASSVDRLYEQYFGPGTRLTVT.